These 18 T cell receptor beta chains came from one sample sequenced in a study. Each CDR3 protein is one row after TCRdb ran MiXCR on the RT-PCR reads. The data show about 680,000 distinct CDR3 sequences, with approximately 14% seen just once and about 3.9% held by the top ten. Sequencing was done on a sample of memory CD4+ T cells from blood. These TCRs come from a female donor in good health, serving as a healthy control.

This clonotype was observed a few times. The chain employs TRBV6-6 and TRBJ1-1; D may be TRBD1 (5 bases). The CDR3 extends over 15 amino acids. The ends were cut back, 4 bases at V and 0 bases at J, with 12 bases in the middle. Germline loops: CDR1 MNHNY, CDR2 SVGAGI (reference sequence). Written as DNA, the CDR3 is TGTGCCAGCAGTTTCCGACAGAGACTGAACACTGAAGCTTTCTTT. Its translation is CASSFRQRLNTEAFF.

This clonotype was detected only a few times. The chain has TRBV27 and TRBJ2-7, with 8 bases aligning to TRBD1. Germline CDR1 and CDR2: MNHEY and SMNVEV (reference sequence). This CDR3 is 17 amino acids long. V shed 3 bases and J 0 bases; nucleotides not matched to a gene: 10. CDR3 in DNA: TGTGCCAGCAGTTTCCTCCCTGGACAGGGTAACTCCTACGAGCAGTACTTC. Protein sequence: CASSFLPGQGNSYEQYF.

This clonotype appeared a single time. This rearrangement joins TRBV7-9 to TRBJ1-2; 7 bases map to TRBD1. Looked up from germline, CDR1 is SEHNR and CDR2 is FQNEAQ (reference sequence). V lost 5 bases to trimming and J lost 4 bases; unmatched junction nucleotides: 4. This CDR3 is 13 amino acids long. DNA for the CDR3: TGTGCCAGCAGCGTACAGGGGTTCTATGGCTACACCTTC. It yields the protein CASSVQGFYGYTF.

There are many counts of this clonotype. The chain combines TRBV20-1 with TRBJ2-3; a weak D match, TRBD2 (6 bases). The CDR3 contains 14 residues. Germline assignment: CDR1 DFQATT and CDR2 SNEGSKA (reference sequence). V was clipped by 3 bases and J by 2 bases, with 12 bases between them. CDR3: CSASPAGHTDTQYF. The CDR3 DNA sequence: TGCAGTGCTAGCCCAGCGGGCCACACAGATACGCAGTATTTT.

This clonotype was seen a single time. The genes are TRBV6-2 or TRBV6-3 and TRBJ2-7; tentatively, D is TRBD1 (6 bases). CDR1 is MNHEY, CDR2 SVGEGT, per germline. Trimming cost V 6 bases and J 4 bases, with 16 bases left between them. This CDR3 comprises 14 residues. CDR3 DNA sequence: TGTGCCAGCAGACGCCGGGACATACTATACGAGCAGTACTTC. The encoded protein is CASRRRDILYEQYF.

This clonotype has a count of ten or more. The chain joins TRBV7-2 to TRBJ2-3; 7 bases are shared with TRBD2. Trimming at V came to 6 bases and at J to 10 bases, leaving 7 bases not matched to a gene. Looked up from germline, CDR1 is SGHTA and CDR2 is FQGNSA. CDR3 length: 12 residues. CDR3 region: CASSLAGVSQYF. The DNA of the CDR3 is TGTGCCAGCAGTCTTGCGGGGGTTTCGCAGTATTTT. Looking up the rest from reference TRBV7-2 and TRBJ2-3 gives the full variable domain: GAGVSQSPSNKVTEKGKDVELRCDPISGHTALYWYRQSLGQGLEFLIYFQGNSAPDKSGLPSDRFSAERTGGSVSTLTIQRTQQEDSAVYLCASSLAGVSQYFGPGTRLTVL.

The V gene is TRBV10-3, the J gene TRBJ2-3; TRBD2 matches 8 bases. J was trimmed by 0 bases and V by 4 bases; bases with no gene match: 3. This CDR3 has 15 amino acids. Germline CDR1 reads ENHRY; CDR2 reads SYGVKD. CDR3 in DNA: TGTGCCATCAGTGGGGCTAGCGGGAGCACAGATACGCAGTATTTT. Its protein product is CAISGASGSTDTQYF.

This clonotype occurred a few times. J is TRBJ1-4 and V is TRBV7-2; perhaps TRBD1 as D (6 bases). Germline V gene lookup returns CDR1 SGHTA and CDR2 FQGNSA. The CDR3 sequence is 15 residues long. Deletions cut 5 bases from V and 10 bases from J, with 20 bases between. DNA of the CDR3: TGTGCCAGCAGCGGAGGGGGGACCGGCGCCTCAAAACTGTTTTTT. Protein product: CASSGGGTGASKLFF.

This clonotype was counted at least ten times. The chain employs TRBV12-3 or TRBV12-4 and TRBJ1-1; D unresolved. CDR3 length: 13 amino acids. Trimming took off 6 bases at V and 4 bases at J, with 12 bases between the two ends. Here the CDR3 reads CASSLRGGTEAFF. CDR3 nucleotide sequence: TGTGCCAGCAGCTTACGGGGTGGCACTGAAGCTTTCTTT.

This chain joins TRBV7-2 and TRBJ2-7; the D gene is possibly TRBD2 (6 bases). Germline assignment: CDR1 SGHTA and CDR2 FQGNSA. The CDR3 has 11 residues. Trimming removed 6 bases at V and 12 bases at J, with 15 bases between. The CDR3: CASSSGLNPYF. DNA of the CDR3: TGTGCCAGCAGTTCCGGACTAAATCCGTACTTC.

This clonotype showed up just a few times. V gene TRBV10-3 combines with J gene TRBJ1-3; the match to TRBD1 covers 8 bases. V trimming: 3 bases; J trimming: 16 bases; junction bases outside the gene matches: 11. CDR1 and CDR2 (germline): ENHRY, SYGVKD. This CDR3 region has 13 residues. The CDR3 loop is CAISDGGDRTNYF. The CDR3 nucleotides read TGTGCCATCAGTGACGGGGGGGACAGGACGAACTATTTT.

This clonotype was counted ten times or more. The chain links TRBV9 to TRBJ2-7; D call uncertain. Trimming removed 0 bases at V and 0 bases at J, with 7 bases between. CDR1 and CDR2 from the germline V gene are SGDLS and YYNGEE. The CDR3 totals 14 residues. CDR3 sequence (DNA): TGTGCCAGCAGCGTAGGAGAAGTCTCCTACGAGCAGTACTTC. Its translation: CASSVGEVSYEQYF.

This clonotype has just a few counts. CDR3 region: CASSPTGQGAAGYTF. In DNA, the CDR3 is TGTGCCAGCAGCCCGACGGGACAGGGCGCGGCTGGCTACACCTTC. The V gene is TRBV9, the J gene TRBJ1-2, with 9 bases matching TRBD1. Germline values: CDR1 SGDLS, CDR2 YYNGEE. V trimming: 4 bases; J trimming: 7 bases; junction bases outside the gene matches: 11. CDR3 length equals 15 residues.

V usage is TRBV5-4 and J usage is TRBJ1-2, with TRBD1 matching over 9 bases. Per germline, CDR1 SGHNT and CDR2 YYREEE (reference sequence). The CDR3 length is 14 residues. V shed 3 bases, J shed 8 bases, and the junction held 8 bases outside the gene matches. CDR3: CASSSQQGAGGYTF. CDR3 in DNA: TGTGCCAGCAGCTCTCAACAGGGGGCGGGAGGCTACACCTTC.

This clonotype was seen repeatedly, ten times or more. The chain recombines TRBV10-2 with TRBJ2-3; D gene ambiguous. The CDR3 is made up of 15 amino acids. Between the trimmed V and J ends, which lost 0 bases and 0 bases, there was a span of 7 bases. Germline loops: CDR1 WSHSY, CDR2 SAAADI. CDR3 loop: CASSESPASTDTQYF. The CDR3 coding sequence is TGCGCCAGCAGTGAGTCGCCTGCTAGCACAGATACGCAGTATTTT.

This clonotype was counted only a few times. The V gene is TRBV30, the J gene TRBJ2-3; D is possibly TRBD1 (5 bases). V lost 3 bases to trimming and J lost 6 bases, with 10 bases between them. The CDR3 is 12 amino acids. Germline V gene lookup returns CDR1 GTSNPN and CDR2 SVGIG (reference sequence). CDR3 sequence reads: CAWRGAGDTQYF. The CDR3 bases are TGTGCCTGGAGAGGGGCCGGGGATACGCAGTATTTT. The full variable domain, in which reference TRBV30 and TRBJ2-3 provide the parts outside the CDR3, is SQTIHQWPATLVQPVGSPLSLECTVEGTSNPNLYWYRQAAGRGLQLLFYSVGIGQISSEVPQNLSASRPQDRQFILSSKKLLLSDSGFYLCAWRGAGDTQYFGPGTRLTVL.

J is TRBJ1-1 and V is TRBV10-3; D unresolved. Trimming cost V 8 bases and J 6 bases, with 16 bases left between them. The CDR3 is 13 residues long. Germline loops: CDR1 ENHRY, CDR2 SYGVKD. CDR3 sequence reads: CAIGPRGLSEAFF. CDR3 DNA sequence: TGTGCCATCGGTCCCCGGGGTCTATCTGAAGCTTTCTTT.

This clonotype was seen a handful of times. The chain links TRBV10-3 to TRBJ1-6, with 7 bases lining up with TRBD1. V shed 6 bases, J shed 8 bases, and the junction held 4 bases outside the gene matches. Germline lookup yields CDR1 ENHRY and CDR2 SYGVKD. The CDR3 has 13 residues. The CDR3 DNA is TGTGCCATCAGCGGACAGGTAGATTCACCCCTCCACTTT. It codes for CAISGQVDSPLHF.